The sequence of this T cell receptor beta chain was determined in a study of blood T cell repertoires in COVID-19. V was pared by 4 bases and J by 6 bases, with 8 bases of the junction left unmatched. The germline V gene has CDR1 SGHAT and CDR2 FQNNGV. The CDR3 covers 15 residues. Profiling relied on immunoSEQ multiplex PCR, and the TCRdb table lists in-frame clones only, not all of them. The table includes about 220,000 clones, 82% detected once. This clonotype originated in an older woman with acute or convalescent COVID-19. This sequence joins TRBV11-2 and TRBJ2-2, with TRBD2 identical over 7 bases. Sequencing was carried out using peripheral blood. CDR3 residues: CASSWGGTAAGELFF. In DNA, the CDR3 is TGTGCCAGCAGCTGGGGGGGAACCGCGGCCGGGGAGCTGTTTTTT.